The following is a TCR beta chain sequence with its context. This sample was included in a study of technical replicates of blood from several donors. This table comes from immunoSEQ multiplex PCR, and its TCRdb copy is limited to in-frame clones, with some not included. The sample contains thousands of clones, around 92% of which appear only once. Germline V CDR1 and CDR2: SGHNT, YYREEE (reference sequence). Trimming removed 2 bases from V and 5 bases from J, with 13 bases in between. The CDR3 extends over 14 amino acids. The chain recombines TRBV5-4 with TRBJ1-2, with D possibly being TRBD1 (5 bases). The sample taken for sequencing was PBMCs. This receptor was taken from a human donor in good health. The CDR3 sequence is CASSFWGGEYGYTF. The CDR3 DNA reads as TGTGCCAGCAGCTTTTGGGGCGGGGAGTATGGCTACACCTTC.